Each of the 30 T cell receptor beta chains below was sequenced from the same sample in a study of blood T cell repertoires in COVID-19. Method: immunoSEQ multiplex PCR; TCRdb's copy keeps in-frame clones and lacks some. The sample has some 90,000 clones; more than 70% are singletons. What was sequenced was peripheral blood. These receptors came from a man aged 50 or older with COVID-19, enrolled during active disease.

The rearrangement joins TRBV6-6 to TRBJ2-5, with a weak D call TRBD2 (6 bases). Looked up from germline, CDR1 is MNHNY and CDR2 is SVGAGI (reference sequence). V lost 6 bases and J lost 1, with 9 bases in between. The CDR3 spans 13 residues. CDR3 DNA: TGTGCCAGCAGCAGACTAGTCCAAGAGACCCAGTACTTC. It is translated as CASSRLVQETQYF.

The chain couples TRBV24-1 to TRBJ1-1, with D perhaps matching TRBD1 (6 bases). Germline CDR1 and CDR2: KGHDR and SFDVKD. CDR3 length equals 12 residues. V was cut by 7 bases and J by 2 bases, with 7 bases left in between. The chain's CDR3 is CATRGANTEAFF. The CDR3 nucleotides are TGTGCCACCAGGGGGGCCAACACTGAAGCTTTCTTT.

In this sample, this clone turned up a few times. This chain connects TRBV9 to TRBJ1-2; D is possibly TRBD1 (5 bases). From germline, CDR1 is SGDLS and CDR2 YYNGEE. V was pared by 3 bases and J by 4 bases, with 10 bases between. CDR3 length: 13 amino acids. Written as DNA, the CDR3 is TGTGCCAGCAGCGACGGGGGTGGCTATGGCTACACCTTC. Translation: CASSDGGGYGYTF.

The chain uses TRBV7-2 and TRBJ1-1; 8 bases are a match to TRBD1. The CDR3 runs to 16 residues. Germline values: CDR1 SGHTA, CDR2 FQGNSA. V trimming: 3 bases; J trimming: 1 base; junction bases outside the gene matches: 7. CDR3 region: CASSFFDRGRNTEAFF. The CDR3 region has the DNA TGTGCCAGCAGCTTCTTCGACAGGGGTAGGAACACTGAAGCTTTCTTT.

The J gene is TRBJ2-1, the V gene TRBV7-3; 8 bases line up with TRBD1. Germline CDR1 and CDR2: SGHTA and FQGTGA. The CDR3 contains 15 residues. Trimming removed 5 bases from V and 6 bases from J; junction bases left unmatched: 9. This CDR3 reads CASSPGQGLFNEQFF. The CDR3 nucleotides are TGTGCCAGCAGCCCCGGACAGGGCTTATTCAATGAGCAGTTCTTC.

V is TRBV28 and J is TRBJ1-3; D is unclear. V lost 6 bases and J 0 bases, leaving 9 bases between the germline ends. Germline V lookup: CDR1 MDHEN, CDR2 SYDVKM. This CDR3 region has 14 residues. The CDR3 spells CASSLQLSGNTIYF. Here the CDR3 DNA reads TGTGCCAGCAGCCTACAGCTCTCTGGAAACACCATATATTTT.

This chain uses TRBV19 with TRBJ2-7, with D possibly TRBD1 on 6 matching bases. Trimming removed 6 bases from V and 0 bases from J, with 15 bases in between. This CDR3 is 15 amino acids long. Germline V CDR1 and CDR2: LNHDA, SQIVND (reference sequence). The CDR3 protein is CASRLTGSGSYEQYF. DNA for the CDR3: TGTGCCAGTAGATTAACAGGGAGCGGCTCCTACGAGCAGTACTTC.

The count of this clone is one. The chain uses TRBV13 and TRBJ2-5; 9 positions agree with TRBD1. Germline V lookup: CDR1 PRHDT, CDR2 FYEKMQ (reference sequence). V trimming: 5 bases; J trimming: 2 bases; junction bases outside the gene matches: 3. CDR3 length: 14 amino acids. The CDR3 loop is CASSLGQGQETQYF. The DNA for the CDR3 is TGTGCCAGCAGCCTGGGACAGGGACAAGAGACCCAGTACTTC.

This clone was observed once. V is TRBV28 and J is TRBJ1-2; D ambiguous. V was cut by 3 bases and J by 6 bases, with 2 bases left in between. CDR3 length: 10 residues. Germline V gene data show CDR1 as MDHEN and CDR2 as SYDVKM. CDR3 in amino acids: CASSFNGYTF. CDR3 sequence (DNA): TGTGCCAGCAGTTTCAATGGCTACACCTTC.

The rearrangement links TRBV30 to TRBJ1-2, with 7 bases lining up with TRBD1. With V trimmed by 0 bases and J by 8 bases, 9 bases remained unmatched. Germline assignment: CDR1 GTSNPN and CDR2 SVGIG (reference sequence). The CDR3 loop spans 14 amino acids. CDR3 in amino acids: CAWSVQGGPGGYTF. The DNA for the CDR3 is TGTGCCTGGAGTGTCCAGGGGGGACCGGGGGGCTACACCTTC.

This chain uses TRBV7-2 with TRBJ2-5; no clear D. The CDR3 has 12 residues. Germline assignment: CDR1 SGHTA and CDR2 FQGNSA. The V and J ends lost 6 bases and 5 bases respectively, with 10 bases between them. Here the CDR3 reads CASRASGETQYF. The CDR3 DNA reads as TGTGCCAGCAGGGCCTCCGGGGAGACCCAGTACTTC.

This chain connects TRBV12-3 or TRBV12-4 to TRBJ2-2; D unclear. The CDR3 has 11 amino acids. V gave up 6 bases and J gave up 6 bases, with 5 bases separating them. CDR3 loop: CASSYSGELFF. DNA for the CDR3: TGTGCCAGCAGCTACTCCGGGGAGCTGTTTTTT.

The chain has TRBV7-2 and TRBJ1-2, with 7 positions matching TRBD1. Per germline, CDR1 SGHTA and CDR2 FQGNSA. With 7 bases clipped from V and 2 bases from J, the junction kept 4 bases outside the gene matches. The CDR3 covers 13 residues. The CDR3 sequence is CASTPGQNYGYTF. The CDR3 bases are TGTGCCAGCACCCCGGGACAGAACTATGGCTACACCTTC.

The V call is TRBV5-4, the J call TRBJ2-2, with 12 positions matching TRBD2. Germline values: CDR1 SGHNT, CDR2 YYREEE (reference sequence). This CDR3 is 18 amino acids long. Trimming cost V 5 bases and J 5 bases; bases outside gene matches: 13. CDR3 sequence reads: CASRPTASGGAGTGELFF. In DNA form, the CDR3 reads TGTGCCAGCAGACCGACCGCTAGCGGGGGGGCAGGAACCGGGGAGCTGTTTTTT.

This clone was recorded once. This sequence joins TRBV4-3 and TRBJ1-1; tentative D call: TRBD1 (6 bases). This CDR3 spans 14 amino acids. In germline, CDR1 is LGHNA, CDR2 YSLEER. The germline V and J ends were trimmed by 2 bases and 5 bases, with 12 bases remaining between them. DNA for the CDR3: TGCGCCAGCAGCCAAAGGTCAGGGGTGACTGAAGCTTTCTTT. This gives the protein CASSQRSGVTEAFF.

The chain is built from TRBV9 and TRBJ2-7; D may be TRBD1 (5 bases). The CDR3 extends over 14 amino acids. The germline CDR1 and CDR2 sequences are SGDLS and YYNGEE. Trimming took off 4 bases at V and 6 bases at J, with 17 bases between the two ends. CDR3 nucleotide sequence: TGTGCCAGCAGCATCCGTTCAGGAACAGGCGAGCAGTACTTC. It yields the protein CASSIRSGTGEQYF.

The chain is built from TRBV19 and TRBJ1-1; no reliable D call. The CDR3 spans 14 residues. CDR1 LNHDA and CDR2 SQIVND come from the germline V gene (reference sequence). Trimming removed 2 bases from V and 1 base from J, with 8 bases in between. Written as DNA, the CDR3 is TGTGCCAGTAGTATAATATCGAGGAACACTGAAGCTTTCTTT. Residues: CASSIISRNTEAFF.

The rearrangement uses TRBV19 and TRBJ1-2, with D possibly being TRBD1 (6 bases). The germline gives CDR1 LNHDA, CDR2 SQIVND (reference sequence). With 7 bases removed from V and 0 bases from J, the gap between germline ends came to 9 bases. This CDR3 has 13 residues. The CDR3 protein is CASTRGSNYGYTF. The CDR3 DNA reads as TGTGCCAGTACCAGGGGTTCTAACTATGGCTACACCTTC.

J is TRBJ2-5 and V is TRBV3-1 (or the pseudogene TRBV3-2); D perhaps matches TRBD1 (5 bases). The CDR3 contains 16 residues. V was pared by 1 base and J by 1 base, with 13 bases between. CDR1 LGHDT and CDR2 YNNKEL come from the germline V gene (reference sequence). In DNA, the CDR3 is TGTGCCAGCAGCCAAGTACCTGGGGCTACCCAAGAGACCCAGTACTTC. It translates to CASSQVPGATQETQYF.

This clone was seen only once. This chain uses TRBV5-1 with TRBJ2-2; 12 bases line up with TRBD2. Germline CDR1 reads SGHRS; CDR2 reads YFSETQ. The CDR3 is 15 residues long. Trimming at V came to 4 bases and at J to 6 bases, leaving 4 bases not matched to a gene. Here the CDR3 reads CASSDGTSGPGELFF. The CDR3 bases are TGCGCCAGCAGCGACGGGACTAGCGGGCCCGGGGAGCTGTTTTTT.

The chain joins TRBV7-8 to TRBJ2-2; 11 bases align to TRBD2. The CDR3 totals 15 residues. V lost 8 bases, J lost 4 bases, and 6 bases stayed unmatched. CDR1 and CDR2 from the germline V gene are SGHVS and FQNEAQ. For the CDR3, the DNA is TGTGCCAGCTGCGCTAGCGGGGGGAGCACCGGGGAGCTGTTTTTT. Amino acids: CASCASGGSTGELFF.

The rearrangement joins TRBV24-1 to TRBJ1-5; D is unresolved. The CDR3 length is 14 residues. V lost 4 bases to trimming and J lost 1 base, with 7 bases between them. Germline V lookup: CDR1 KGHDR, CDR2 SFDVKD. CDR3 nucleotides: TGTGCCACCAGTGACCGAGTAAGCAATCAGCCCCAGCATTTT. Translation: CATSDRVSNQPQHF.

The J gene is TRBJ2-1, the V gene TRBV27; D is perhaps TRBD2 (7 bases). The CDR3 spans 16 residues. CDR1 MNHEY and CDR2 SMNVEV come from the germline V gene (reference sequence). Trimming removed 4 bases at V and 1 base at J, with 14 bases between. CDR3 nucleotides: TGTGCCAGCAGTTCGAGGGGGGGCATTTCCTACAATGAGCAGTTCTTC. Translating it yields CASSSRGGISYNEQFF.

CDR3 nucleotide sequence: TGCGCCAGCAGCCCAGGGAACACCGGGGAGCTGTTTTTT. Encoded protein: CASSPGNTGELFF. This chain joins TRBV5-1 and TRBJ2-2; no clear D. The CDR3 sequence is 13 residues long. Trimming took off 4 bases at V and 1 base at J, with 5 bases between the two ends. Germline V gene data show CDR1 as SGHRS and CDR2 as YFSETQ.

The chain couples TRBV2 to TRBJ1-4, with no clear D. The germline V gene encodes CDR1 SNHLY and CDR2 FYNNEI. CDR3 size: 15 residues. V dropped 4 bases and J dropped 0 bases, with 9 bases sitting between them. CDR3 in amino acids: CASSVEQTTNEKLFF. In nucleotides, the CDR3 is TGTGCCAGCAGTGTGGAGCAAACAACTAATGAAAAACTGTTTTTT.

The chain combines TRBV30 with TRBJ2-1; 12 nucleotides line up with TRBD2. The germline V gene encodes CDR1 GTSNPN and CDR2 SVGIG (reference sequence). The J segment lost 7 bases and the V segment lost 5 bases, leaving 6 bases of the junction unmatched. This CDR3 region has 14 residues. CDR3 sequence: CAWALAGGVNEQFF. The CDR3 region has the DNA TGTGCCTGGGCCCTAGCGGGGGGGGTGAATGAGCAGTTCTTC.

This clone was picked up one time. The V call is TRBV2, the J call TRBJ1-1, with 9 bases identical to TRBD1. The trim removed 6 bases at V and 5 bases at J, leaving 4 bases unmatched. CDR1 is SNHLY and CDR2 is FYNNEI in the germline V gene. This CDR3 contains 13 residues. The CDR3: CASRVQGATEAFF. The CDR3 DNA sequence: TGTGCCAGCAGAGTACAGGGGGCTACTGAAGCTTTCTTT.

V is TRBV5-4 and J is TRBJ2-2; D is possibly TRBD2 (7 bases). This CDR3 has 16 residues. V lost 0 bases and J 3 bases, leaving 12 bases between the germline ends. CDR1 is SGHNT, CDR2 YYREEE, per germline (reference sequence). CDR3 protein: CASSLAPGGDTGELFF. As DNA, the CDR3 is TGTGCCAGCAGCTTGGCCCCGGGGGGCGACACCGGGGAGCTGTTTTTT.

This clone was counted a few times. Written as DNA, the CDR3 is TGTGCCAGCTCACCACCGGGACAGGCGCTCTCTGGGGCCAACGTCCTGACTTTC. Amino acids: CASSPPGQALSGANVLTF. This sequence joins TRBV18 and TRBJ2-6; 8 bases align to TRBD1. Unmatched junction bases numbered 4, after V lost 0 bases and J lost 0 bases. The CDR3 length is 18 residues. Per germline, CDR1 KGHSH and CDR2 LQKENI.

This clone was observed once. V and J are TRBV13 and TRBJ1-2, with no clear D. V lost 4 bases and J 3 bases, leaving 3 bases between the germline ends. This CDR3 is 11 amino acids long. Germline V lookup: CDR1 PRHDT, CDR2 FYEKMQ (reference sequence). The CDR3 sequence is CASSSDYGYTF. For the CDR3, the DNA is TGTGCCAGCAGCTCTGACTATGGCTACACCTTC.